Listed below are T cell receptor beta chains from one sample, sequenced in a study of Ad26.COV2.S vaccination and SARS-CoV-2 variants. Produced via immunoSEQ multiplex PCR; TCRdb's table is partial and in-frame only. The sample holds around 300,000 clones; around 88% are singletons and the top ten take approximately 4.5%. The sample in question was peripheral blood, obtained in a trial of Ad26.COV2.S vaccine versus placebo. Receptors were obtained from a person aged 18-60 years who received the Ad26.COV2.S COVID-19 vaccine or a placebo. The CDR3 runs from the conserved cysteine through the conserved F or W. D genes are given only for firm matches. For some rows the clone size is stated as once, few or many, or as a class when expanded; others skip it.

DNA | CDR3 | D | J | size | V
TGTGCCAGCAGTGATAAGTACGAGGGACTTGATCCAGATACGCAGTATTTT | CASSDKYEGLDPDTQYF | NA | TRBJ2-3 | once | TRBV25-1
TGTGCCAGCATCGGATCCAGGGGAGCTAACTATGGCTACACCTTC | CASIGSRGANYGYTF | NA | TRBJ1-2 | few | TRBV6-5
TGTGCCAGCAGCTTTAGCGACACTGAAGCTTTCTTT | CASSFSDTEAFF | NA | TRBJ1-1 | NA | TRBV7-9
TGTGCCACCAGCAGGGGAGGGGCCTCCCAAGAGACCCAGTACTTC | CATSRGGASQETQYF | TRBD2 | TRBJ2-5 | NA | TRBV15
TGTGCCAGCAGCCCCACAGGGGGCCCCGGGGAGCTGTTTTTT | CASSPTGGPGELFF | TRBD1 | TRBJ2-2 | NA | TRBV3-1/TRBV3-2
TGTGCTAGCTCCACAGGGGTGATGAACACTGAAGCTTTCTTT | CASSTGVMNTEAFF | TRBD1 | TRBJ1-1 | NA | TRBV12-5
TGTGCCAGCAGCTTGGGACCAAGCTCCTACAATGAGCAGTTCTTC | CASSLGPSSYNEQFF | NA | TRBJ2-1 | NA | TRBV11-2
TGTGCCAGCAACAGCGGCGGAAATCAGCCCCAGCATTTT | CASNSGGNQPQHF | NA | TRBJ1-5 | many | TRBV12-3/TRBV12-4
TGTGCCTGGAGTCTAAAAGGGATGTGGAGTCAGCCCCAGCATTTT | CAWSLKGMWSQPQHF | NA | TRBJ1-5 | NA | TRBV30
TGTGCCACCCTGCAGGACAGGCCGAACACTGAAGCTTTCTTT | CATLQDRPNTEAFF | TRBD1 | TRBJ1-1 | NA | TRBV25-1
TGTGCCAGCAGCGCCGGTCCCGGGTGGGGACAGTCAAGCACAGATACGCAGTATTTT | CASSAGPGWGQSSTDTQYF | TRBD1 | TRBJ2-3 | NA | TRBV11-3
TGTGCCAGCAGTCCACGTCGGGGTAGCGGGAGGGCCCACGAGCAGTTCTTC | CASSPRRGSGRAHEQFF | TRBD2 | TRBJ2-1 | few | TRBV28
TGTGCCAGCAGTAGGACGATGGGAAACTACGAGCAGTACTTC | CASSRTMGNYEQYF | NA | TRBJ2-7 | NA | TRBV28
TGTGCCAGCAGTTTATTTGGCGGTTGGGACAGGGAGGATGGCTACACCTTC | CASSLFGGWDREDGYTF | TRBD1 | TRBJ1-2 | NA | TRBV28
TGTGCCAGCAGCTTGGCGACATGGTTTGATACCGGGGAGCTGTTTTTT | CASSLATWFDTGELFF | NA | TRBJ2-2 | NA | TRBV11-2
TGTGCCAGCAGTTTATCGTGGGACAATCAAGAGACCCAGTACTTC | CASSLSWDNQETQYF | NA | TRBJ2-5 | NA | TRBV27
TGTGCCAGCTCACCACCCTCGGGGGCGGACACCGGGGAGCTGTTTTTT | CASSPPSGADTGELFF | NA | TRBJ2-2 | NA | TRBV18
TGCGCCAGCAGCTTGGGGGACATTAACTCCTATAATTCACCCCTCCACTTT | CASSLGDINSYNSPLHF | NA | TRBJ1-6 | once | TRBV5-1
TGTGCCAGCAGCCCTGACAGGGACTATGGCTACACCTTC | CASSPDRDYGYTF | TRBD1 | TRBJ1-2 | NA | TRBV6-6
TGTGCCAGCAGTGTGCAGGGGAACACCATATATTTT | CASSVQGNTIYF | NA | TRBJ1-3 | NA | TRBV2
TGTGCCAGCAGCCAAGATCCGCCAGGGCCCCCTGAAGCTTTCTTT | CASSQDPPGPPEAFF | NA | TRBJ1-1 | NA | TRBV3-1/TRBV3-2
TGTGCCAGCAGTCCGTGGACGGGTATGGTTGAAAAACTGTTTTTT | CASSPWTGMVEKLFF | NA | TRBJ1-4 | NA | TRBV6-5